The 16 T cell receptor beta chains below were found in one sample sequenced in a study of beta chain features in type 1 diabetes. The authors reverse transcribed all of the isolated RNA, so sequencing captured expressed TCRB transcripts. Repertoires were generated with immunoSEQ multiplex PCR, while TCRdb's copy carries only in-frame clones and drops some. The sample holds about 900,000 clones, about a sixth seen once. The sample was naive CD4+ T cells from blood. These receptors were collected from a woman between 18 and 30 years old in good health.

V gene TRBV7-9 combines with J gene TRBJ1-1, with a possible D match to TRBD1 (6 bases). CDR3 length equals 14 residues. Between the trimmed V and J ends, which lost 1 base and 0 bases, there was a span of 6 bases. CDR1 and CDR2 (germline): SEHNR, FQNEAQ (reference sequence). The chain's CDR3 is CASSLGGLNTEAFF. The CDR3 DNA sequence: TGTGCCAGCAGCTTAGGGGGGCTGAACACTGAAGCTTTCTTT.

This clone was seen a handful of times. The J gene is TRBJ1-2, the V gene TRBV19; the match to TRBD1 covers 7 bases. Germline V gene sequence: CDR1 LNHDA, CDR2 SQIVND (reference sequence). The V and J ends lost 9 bases and 3 bases, in that order; junction bases with no gene match: 7. The CDR3 covers 13 residues. The CDR3 here is CASTDRAHYGYTF. The CDR3 DNA sequence: TGTGCCAGCACAGACAGGGCCCACTATGGCTACACCTTC.

This clone has just a few counts. V gene TRBV28 combines with J gene TRBJ1-2, with TRBD1 as a possible D gene (5 bases). Germline CDR1 is MDHEN and CDR2 is SYDVKM. Trimming stripped 5 bases from V and 3 bases from J, with 10 bases between. This CDR3 has 13 amino acids. DNA for the CDR3: TGTGCCAGCAGTGGCGACAGACACTATGGCTACACCTTC. This encodes CASSGDRHYGYTF.

This clone was found once. The rearrangement joins TRBV11-2 to TRBJ2-7; D gene unclear. The V end lost 3 bases, the J end lost 2 bases, and 8 bases lay between the germline ends. Looked up from germline, CDR1 is SGHAT and CDR2 is FQNNGV. The CDR3 is made up of 13 amino acids. The CDR3 region is CASSFTPTYEQYF. The CDR3, as DNA: TGTGCCAGCAGCTTCACACCTACCTACGAGCAGTACTTC.

V gene TRBV6-5 combines with J gene TRBJ2-3, with 10 bases lining up with TRBD1. The CDR3 length is 15 residues. The J segment lost 3 bases and the V segment lost 6 bases, leaving 6 bases of the junction unmatched. Germline values: CDR1 MNHEY, CDR2 SVGAGI. The chain's CDR3 is CASRQRDRGTDTQYF. In nucleotides, the CDR3 is TGTGCCAGCAGGCAGCGGGACAGGGGAACAGATACGCAGTATTTT.

Only a few counts were recorded for this clone. V usage is TRBV7-6 and J usage is TRBJ2-1; TRBD2 matches 13 bases. Germline trimming cut 4 bases from V and 7 bases from J; bases unmatched to any gene: 10. In germline, CDR1 is SGHVS, CDR2 FNYEAQ. The CDR3 is 17 amino acids. In DNA form, the CDR3 reads TGTGCCAGCAGCTCTTACCCACGGACTAGCGGGAGAAATGAGCAGTTCTTC. Translating it yields CASSSYPRTSGRNEQFF.

This clone was seen only a few times. The rearrangement links TRBV25-1 to TRBJ1-4, with 9 bases aligning to TRBD1. The CDR3 totals 14 residues. Trimming took 6 bases from V and 7 from J; bases not matched to a gene: 6. Germline loops: CDR1 MGHDK, CDR2 SYGVNS. The CDR3 DNA sequence: TGTGCCAGCAGCTTCACAGGGGGCCTTGAAAAACTGTTTTTT. The encoded protein is CASSFTGGLEKLFF.

The DNA for the CDR3 is TGTGCCAGCTCATCGGAGAAGCAGTTCTTC. Its translation: CASSSEKQFF. The chain is built from TRBV2 and TRBJ2-1, with D unclear. This CDR3 is 10 amino acids long. Trimming took off 8 bases at V and 11 bases at J, with 10 bases between the two ends. In germline, CDR1 is SNHLY, CDR2 FYNNEI.

In this sample, this clone turned up a few times. In the same sample, other DNA sequences code for this CDR3. The chain carries TRBV5-4 and TRBJ2-6; unclear D gene. The CDR3 is 15 residues long. CDR1 is SGHNT and CDR2 is YYREEE in the germline V gene (reference sequence). Trimming removed 0 bases from V and 3 bases from J, with 7 bases in between. The CDR3 is CASSLEGFGANVLTF. CDR3 nucleotides: TGTGCCAGCAGCTTGGAGGGTTTTGGGGCCAACGTCCTGACTTTC.

This CDR3 reads CASKRLPAGANVLTF. The CDR3 nucleotides read TGTGCCAGCAAAAGACTCCCCGCCGGGGCCAACGTCCTGACTTTC. The chain carries TRBV6-1 and TRBJ2-6; no clear D. Germline CDR1 reads MNHNS; CDR2 reads SASEGT. The length of the CDR3 is 15 residues. V was clipped by 7 bases and J by 4 bases, with 14 bases between them.

This clone was seen only a few times. This sequence joins TRBV5-1 and TRBJ2-7; D is ambiguous. Germline-derived CDR1 and CDR2 are SGHRS and YFSETQ. The CDR3 loop spans 16 amino acids. V was trimmed by 0 bases and J by 0 bases, leaving 13 bases between them. The CDR3 here is CASSLDTASSSYEQYF. CDR3 in DNA: TGCGCCAGCAGCTTGGACACGGCCTCTTCCTCCTACGAGCAGTACTTC. Full variable domain (outside the CDR3, taken from reference TRBV5-1 and TRBJ2-7): KAGVTQTPRYLIKTRGQQVTLSCSPISGHRSVSWYQQTPGQGLQFLFEYFSETQRNKGNFPGRFSGRQFSNSRSEMNVSTLELGDSALYLCASSLDTASSSYEQYFGPGTRLTVT.

The rearrangement links TRBV6-6 to TRBJ2-3; D gene uncertain. Germline values: CDR1 MNHNY, CDR2 SVGAGI (reference sequence). The ends were cut back, 6 bases at V and 2 bases at J, with 9 bases in the middle. The CDR3 contains 13 residues. The CDR3 reads CASRPFDTDTQYF. DNA for the CDR3: TGTGCCAGCAGACCCTTCGACACAGATACGCAGTATTTT.

This clone has more than one count but fewer than ten. The chain couples TRBV5-4 to TRBJ2-7; 9 bases agree with TRBD1. Per germline, CDR1 SGHNT and CDR2 YYREEE (reference sequence). The V gene end was trimmed by 5 bases and the J gene end by 5 bases; junction bases not matched to a gene: 8. The CDR3 contains 14 residues. For the CDR3, the DNA is TGTGCCAGCAGTAACCGGGACAGGGCCCACGAGCAGTACTTC. Translating gives CASSNRDRAHEQYF. Full variable domain (remainder filled in from reference TRBV5-4 and TRBJ2-7): ETGVTQSPTHLIKTRGQQVTLRCSSQSGHNTVSWYQQALGQGPQFIFQYYREEENGRGNFPPRFSGLQFPNYSSELNVNALELDDSALYLCASSNRDRAHEQYFGPGTRLTVT.

This sequence joins TRBV5-1 and TRBJ1-1; TRBD1 might be the D (5 bases). V was cut by 4 bases and J by 1 base, with 11 bases left in between. This CDR3 is 14 amino acids long. Germline lookup yields CDR1 SGHRS and CDR2 YFSETQ. The CDR3 loop is CASSQQGTNTEAFF. The CDR3 DNA sequence: TGCGCCAGCAGCCAGCAGGGTACGAACACTGAAGCTTTCTTT.

This clone was counted between two and nine times. The J gene is TRBJ2-7, the V gene TRBV28; possibly TRBD2 for D (5 bases). This CDR3 has 15 amino acids. Germline CDR1 is MDHEN and CDR2 is SYDVKM. Trimming left V 1 base short and J 7 bases short, with 17 bases between. The CDR3 region is CASSLLGGSSWEQYF. The CDR3 coding sequence is TGTGCCAGCAGTTTATTAGGTGGGAGCTCTTGGGAGCAGTACTTC. Looking up the rest from reference TRBV28 and TRBJ2-7 gives the full variable domain: DVKVTQSSRYLVKRTGEKVFLECVQDMDHENMFWYRQDPGLGLRLIYFSYDVKMKEKGDIPEGYSVSREKKERFSLILESASTNQTSMYLCASSLLGGSSWEQYFGPGTRLTVT.

The chain combines TRBV4-1 with TRBJ2-1, with 7 bases that match TRBD2. Germline values: CDR1 MGHRA, CDR2 YSYEKL. The CDR3 totals 14 residues. The V gene end was trimmed by 5 bases and the J gene end by 3 bases; junction bases not matched to a gene: 4. The CDR3 DNA sequence: TGCGCCAGCAGCGGAGCGGGAATCTACAATGAGCAGTTCTTC. Translating it yields CASSGAGIYNEQFF.